One and the same sample provided the 13 T cell receptor beta chains below, sequenced in a study of T cells in Graves' hyperthyroidism and ophthalmopathy. The investigators amplified TCR beta CDR3 regions from RNA transcripts. Using the HTBI primer set, a first-round RT-PCR was run on the TCR CDR3. TCRdb passed the multiplex PCR reads through MiXCR, listing each CDR3 protein once. The table includes about 500,000 distinct CDR3 sequences, 40% to 50% detected once. What was sequenced was peripheral blood or thyroid tissue (not recorded which). The receptors were gathered from an adult woman with Graves' disease, either hyperthyroidism or ophthalmopathy (not recorded which).

The gene calls are TRBV6-1 and TRBJ1-2; D not certain. Germline V CDR1 and CDR2: MNHNS, SASEGT. V was cut by 7 bases and J by 4 bases, with 16 bases left in between. The CDR3 contains 14 residues. The CDR3 region has the DNA TGTGCCAGCATTGCGCCGCGTCAGGTCTATGGCTACACCTTC. Translation: CASIAPRQVYGYTF.

This clonotype occurred many times. The chain carries TRBV19 and TRBJ1-5; possibly TRBD1 for D (5 bases). Germline values: CDR1 LNHDA, CDR2 SQIVND (reference sequence). The CDR3 has 13 residues. The ends were cut back, 10 bases at V and 4 bases at J, with 14 bases in the middle. CDR3 coding DNA: TGTGCCACCAGCCGGGACCGAAATCAGCCCCAGCATTTT. As protein: CATSRDRNQPQHF.

Notes on this clonotype: The conserved final phenylalanine or tryptophan is absent from the CDR3, which likely points to a read error. The DNA is left out, because the CDR3 cannot be placed on it with certainty; the CDR3 is given as TCRdb lists it. This sequence joins TRBV13 and TRBJ1-3; the DNA was not compared with TRBD1, the D call given in the table. CDR1 is PRHDT, CDR2 FYEKMQ, per germline (reference sequence). The CDR3 is 9 residues long, counting both termini. CDR3 sequence: CASKGTGNT.

This clonotype appeared a few times. The chain links TRBV7-9 to TRBJ2-7, with a weak D call TRBD1 (7 bases). The germline V and J ends were trimmed by 5 bases and 3 bases, with 17 bases remaining between them. This CDR3 spans 15 amino acids. Germline values: CDR1 SEHNR, CDR2 FQNEAQ (reference sequence). The CDR3 loop reads CASSHRARGDYEQYF. Written as DNA, the CDR3 is TGTGCCAGCAGCCACCGCGCCAGGGGGGACTACGAGCAGTACTTC.

The chain is built from TRBV7-9 and TRBJ1-2; unclear D gene. This CDR3 comprises 16 residues. Trimming cost V 3 bases and J 3 bases, with 17 bases left between them. Germline values: CDR1 SEHNR, CDR2 FQNEAQ (reference sequence). CDR3 protein: CASSLAVVDNYYGYTF. In DNA form, the CDR3 reads TGTGCCAGCAGCTTGGCCGTGGTAGACAACTACTATGGCTACACCTTC.

The chain uses TRBV29-1 and TRBJ2-7; D possibly corresponds to TRBD1 (6 bases). V shed 7 bases and J shed 3 bases, with 16 bases lying between them. CDR1 and CDR2 (germline): SQVTM, ANQGSEA. The CDR3 sequence is 13 residues long. The CDR3 DNA reads TGCAGCGCGAAACAGGGTGAGTTCTACGAGCAGTACTTC. Residues: CSAKQGEFYEQYF.

This clonotype was picked up many times. V is TRBV7-2 and J is TRBJ1-5, with 7 bases lining up with TRBD1. Unmatched junction bases numbered 8, after V lost 3 bases and J lost 3 bases. The CDR3 spans 16 residues. Germline V gene data show CDR1 as SGHTA and CDR2 as FQGNSA. CDR3 bases: TGTGCCAGCAGCTTCTCGGGACAGCAGAACAATCAGCCCCAGCATTTT. This translates into CASSFSGQQNNQPQHF.

This clonotype was picked up many times. The chain couples TRBV7-2 to TRBJ2-5, with D unresolved. This CDR3 region has 13 residues. The V end lost 5 bases, the J end lost 4 bases, and 11 bases lay between the germline ends. Germline CDR1 reads SGHTA; CDR2 reads FQGNSA. CDR3 sequence: CASSLRTGETQYF. The CDR3, as DNA: TGTGCCAGCAGCCTTCGTACGGGAGAGACCCAGTACTTC.

This clonotype was counted ten times or more. The chain joins TRBV2 to TRBJ2-3, with 14 bases fitting TRBD2. J gave up 1 base and V 5 bases, and 2 bases lay outside the gene matches. This CDR3 has 16 residues. Germline V lookup: CDR1 SNHLY, CDR2 FYNNEI. In DNA form, the CDR3 reads TGTGCCAGCAGTTCGGGACTAGCGGGGGGCACAGATACGCAGTATTTT. Residues: CASSSGLAGGTDTQYF. The variable domain in full, completed from reference TRBV2 and TRBJ2-3, reads EPEVTQTPSHQVTQMGQEVILRCVPISNHLYFYWYRQILGQKVEFLVSFYNNEISEKSEIFDDQFSVERPDGSNFTLKIRSTKLEDSAMYFCASSSGLAGGTDTQYFGPGTRLTVL.

The chain is built from TRBV2 and TRBJ1-1; the D is unclear. Germline V gene lookup returns CDR1 SNHLY and CDR2 FYNNEI. The CDR3 runs 14 residues. V lost 7 bases and J lost 0, with 12 bases in between. The CDR3 is CASKSSGMNTEAFF. As DNA, the CDR3 is TGTGCCAGCAAGAGTAGCGGGATGAACACTGAAGCTTTCTTT.

As regards this clonotype: The missing conserved phenylalanine or tryptophan at the end of this CDR3 makes a read error likely. The chain carries TRBV2 and TRBJ1-1; D remains unclear. The CDR3 runs to 11 residues. V was shortened by 5 bases and J by 2 bases, with 3 bases between the two germline ends. Germline CDR1 reads SNHLY; CDR2 reads FYNNEI. The CDR3 loop is CASSQNTEAFL. For the CDR3, the DNA is TGTGCCAGCAGTCAAAACACTGAAGCTTTCCTT.

This clonotype was observed at least ten times. The chain is built from TRBV10-3 and TRBJ2-5; 9 nucleotides align to TRBD2. V shed 2 bases, J shed 2 bases, and the junction held 6 bases outside the gene matches. Germline loops: CDR1 ENHRY, CDR2 SYGVKD. The CDR3 contains 16 residues. CDR3 DNA: TGTGCCATCAGTGAGGCTGTGGCGGGAGGGCAAGAGACCCAGTACTTC. It codes for CAISEAVAGGQETQYF.

This clonotype was counted many times. The V call is TRBV19, the J call TRBJ1-1, with 8 bases matching TRBD1. This CDR3 has 15 residues. The J segment lost 2 bases and the V segment lost 4 bases, leaving 6 bases of the junction unmatched. Germline CDR1 is LNHDA and CDR2 is SQIVND (reference sequence). CDR3 sequence (DNA): TGTGCCAGTAGTAGCCCAGGGGGCGCAAACACTGAAGCTTTCTTT. Translated: CASSSPGGANTEAFF.